This T cell receptor beta chain was profiled in a study of blood T cell repertoires in COVID-19. Germline CDR1 reads MRHNA; CDR2 reads SNTAGT. The V end was cut by 4 bases, the J end by 5 bases, with 14 bases between. The CDR3 covers 14 residues. The assay was immunoSEQ multiplex PCR, and TCRdb's table has in-frame clones only and misses some. The sample shows about 170,000 clones, approximately 77% of them seen only once. The specimen sequenced was peripheral blood. The rearrangement joins TRBV6-4 to TRBJ2-5; D might be TRBD1 (6 bases). The clonotype comes from a woman of 80 years or more with active or convalescent COVID-19. CDR3 sequence reads: CASSVEGGNETQYF. CDR3 in DNA: TGTGCCAGCAGTGTAGAAGGGGGAAACGAGACCCAGTACTTC.